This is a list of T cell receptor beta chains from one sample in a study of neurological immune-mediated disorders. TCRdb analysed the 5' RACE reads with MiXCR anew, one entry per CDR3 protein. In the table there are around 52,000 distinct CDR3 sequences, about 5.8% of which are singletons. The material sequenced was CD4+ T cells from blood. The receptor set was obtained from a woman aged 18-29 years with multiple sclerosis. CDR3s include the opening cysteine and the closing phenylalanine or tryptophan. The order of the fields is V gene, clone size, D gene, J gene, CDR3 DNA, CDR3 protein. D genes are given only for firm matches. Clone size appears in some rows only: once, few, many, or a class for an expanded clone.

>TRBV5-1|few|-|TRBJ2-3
TGCGCCAGCAGCTTTGAGCGCACAGATACGCAGTATTTT
CASSFERTDTQYF
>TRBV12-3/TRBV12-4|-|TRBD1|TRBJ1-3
TGTGCCAGCAGTCCCCAGGGGGCGGTTGGAAACACCATATATTTT
CASSPQGAVGNTIYF
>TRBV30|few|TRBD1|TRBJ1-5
TGTGCCTGGAGCCTGGGACAGCTCAATCAGCCCCAGCATTTT
CAWSLGQLNQPQHF
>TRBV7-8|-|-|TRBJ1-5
TGTGCCAGCAGCTTATTACCGGGGGGGCGGAACAATCAGCCCCAGCATTTT
CASSLLPGGRNNQPQHF
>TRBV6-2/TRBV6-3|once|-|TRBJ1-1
TGTGACAGCAGTCCGTTCCGGTCGGACACTGAAGCTTTCTTT
CDSSPFRSDTEAFF
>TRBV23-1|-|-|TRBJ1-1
TGCGCCAGCAGTCAACCCAAGTTTCGGCCCTCAGGCGCTGAAGCTTTCTTT
CASSQPKFRPSGAEAFF
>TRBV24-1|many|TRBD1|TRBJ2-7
TGTGCCACCAGTGCGGGACAGGGGAAATACGAGCAGTACTTC
CATSAGQGKYEQYF
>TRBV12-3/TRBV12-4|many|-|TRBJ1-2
TGTGCCAGCAGTTTAGGAGCAGGGTTGTATGGCTACACCTTC
CASSLGAGLYGYTF
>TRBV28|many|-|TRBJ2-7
TGTGCCAGCAGCAGGCGCAGGGTCTACGAGCAGTACTTC
CASSRRRVYEQYF
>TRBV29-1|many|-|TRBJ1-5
TGCAGCGTTGAGGGTGTAGGAGGGGCAAATCAGCCCCAGCATTTT
CSVEGVGGANQPQHF
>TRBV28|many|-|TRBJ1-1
TGTGCCAGCAGTTTAAATACAGTGAACACTGAAGCTTTCTTT
CASSLNTVNTEAFF
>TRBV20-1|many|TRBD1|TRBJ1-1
TGCAGTGCTGACCAGGGGGCGCATACTGAAGCTTTCTTT
CSADQGAHTEAFF
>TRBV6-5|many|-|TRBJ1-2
TGTGCCAGCAGTCCAGGGGCTGGCTACACCTTC
CASSPGAGYTF
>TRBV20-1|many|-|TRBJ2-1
TGCAGTGCTAGGGACTTGGTGGATGAGCAGTTCTTC
CSARDLVDEQFF
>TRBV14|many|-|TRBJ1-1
TGTGCCAGCAGCCACCGGGGAGAAGCTTTCTTT
CASSHRGEAFF
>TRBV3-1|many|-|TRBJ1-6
TGTGCCAGCAGCCAAGCTGAGGGGTCACCCCTCCACTTT
CASSQAEGSPLHF
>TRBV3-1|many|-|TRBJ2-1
TGTGCCAGCAGCCGGCGAGAGGGATTAAGGGAGCAGTTCTTC
CASSRREGLREQFF
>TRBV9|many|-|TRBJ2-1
TGTGCCAGCAGCGTGGGGCCAGCCAATGAGCAGTTCTTC
CASSVGPANEQFF
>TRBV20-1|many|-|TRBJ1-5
TGCAGTGCTAGCAGGCGGAAGCCAGCAAATCAGCCCCAGCATTTT
CSASRRKPANQPQHF
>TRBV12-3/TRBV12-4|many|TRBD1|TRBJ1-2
TGTGCCAGCAGCCCCGTGGACAGGGGAATTAGCGGCTACACCTTC
CASSPVDRGISGYTF
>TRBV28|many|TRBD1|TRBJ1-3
TGTGCCAGCAGTTTACCGACAGGGACTGGAAACACCATATATTTT
CASSLPTGTGNTIYF
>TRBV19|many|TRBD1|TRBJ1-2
TGTGCCAGTAGATCTCAGGGGACAGGGATAAGTGGCTACACCTTC
CASRSQGTGISGYTF
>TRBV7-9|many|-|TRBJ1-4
TGTGCCAGCAGCGAAGGACGCTTGGGGCAGGAAAAACTGTTTTTT
CASSEGRLGQEKLFF
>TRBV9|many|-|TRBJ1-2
TGTGCCAGCAGCGCACTCGAACGGGGGGCAGATGGCTACACCTTC
CASSALERGADGYTF
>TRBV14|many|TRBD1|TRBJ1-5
TGTGCCAGCAGCCAACCGCCCGGGACAGAGAATCAGCCCCAGCATTTT
CASSQPPGTENQPQHF
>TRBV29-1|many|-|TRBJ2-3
TGCAGCGTTGAGGGCCTAACGGCGGCAGATACGCAGTATTTT
CSVEGLTAADTQYF
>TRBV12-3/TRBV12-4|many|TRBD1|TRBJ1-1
TGTGCCAGCAGTCCTATTACAGGGGTTACTGAAGCTTTCTTT
CASSPITGVTEAFF
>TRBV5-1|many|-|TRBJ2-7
TGCGCCAGCAGCTTGAAGGGAGCCGGCTACGAGCAGTACTTC
CASSLKGAGYEQYF
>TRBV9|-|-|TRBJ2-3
TGTGCCAGCGCCGGGGCGGGCCGCACAGATACGCAGTATTTT
CASAGAGRTDTQYF
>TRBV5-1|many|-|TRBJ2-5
TGCGCCAGCAGATCGGCCTCTACTCGGGAGACCCAGTACTTC
CASRSASTRETQYF
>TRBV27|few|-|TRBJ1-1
TGTGCCAGCAGTTTGTCAGGGCGGTACACTGAAGCTTTCTTT
CASSLSGRYTEAFF
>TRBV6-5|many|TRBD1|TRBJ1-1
TGTGCCAGCAGTTCCTCCTTCGGGACAGGGTTTGAAGCTTTCTTT
CASSSSFGTGFEAFF
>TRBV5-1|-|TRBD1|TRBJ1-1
TGCGCCAGCAGCTTACGGGACAGGGCATACATGAACACTGAAGCTTTCTTT
CASSLRDRAYMNTEAFF
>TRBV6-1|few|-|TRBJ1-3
TGTGCCAGCAACATCGGACGGAACTCTGGAAACACCATATATTTT
CASNIGRNSGNTIYF
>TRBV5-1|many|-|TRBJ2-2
TGCGCCAGCAGCGTCGACAGTGGCAACACCGGGGAGCTGTTTTTT
CASSVDSGNTGELFF
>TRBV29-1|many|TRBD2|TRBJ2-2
TGCAGCGTTTCCCCCGGACTAGCGGGCGAGCTGTTTTTT
CSVSPGLAGELFF
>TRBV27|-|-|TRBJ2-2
TGTGCCAGCAGTTTTTTCTGGGGGTCCGGGGAGCTGTTTTTT
CASSFFWGSGELFF
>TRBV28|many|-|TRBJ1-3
TGTGCTGGGAGTTGGGTCTCTGGAAACACCATATATTTT
CAGSWVSGNTIYF
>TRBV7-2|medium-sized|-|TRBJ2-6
TGTGCCAGCAGCTTAGCAGGGTCGAAAACTGGGGCCAACGTCCTGACTTTC
CASSLAGSKTGANVLTF
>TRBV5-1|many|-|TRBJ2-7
TGCGCCAGCAGCTTGGTGACAGCCAGCTACGAGCAGTACTTC
CASSLVTASYEQYF
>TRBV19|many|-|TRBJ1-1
TGTGCCAGTAGTTCCAATTACAGGAACACTGAAGCTTTCTTT
CASSSNYRNTEAFF
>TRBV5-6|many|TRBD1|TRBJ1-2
TGTGCCAGCAGCTTGGTGAAATTAGGGACAGGTCTGTATGGCTACACCTTC
CASSLVKLGTGLYGYTF
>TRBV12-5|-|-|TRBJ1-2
TGTGCTAGTGGTTTGGCTCCGCTCCTCGGACCCTCTGATCCCGTCTATGGCTACACCTTC
CASGLAPLLGPSDPVYGYTF
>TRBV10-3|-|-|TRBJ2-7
TGTGCCATCAGTGAGATAAGGGGTGGCTACGAGCAGTACTTC
CAISEIRGGYEQYF
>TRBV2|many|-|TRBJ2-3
TGTGCCAGCACTGTAGACAGGAATCTAGGCACAGATACGCAGTATTTT
CASTVDRNLGTDTQYF
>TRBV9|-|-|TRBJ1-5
TGCGCCAGCAGCGTAGCGGCCTCCGGGGCTCAGCCCCAGCATTTT
CASSVAASGAQPQHF
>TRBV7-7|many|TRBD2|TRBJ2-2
TGTGCTACGTATTCCGGGACTAGCAGCCGCCTAAGAAACACCGGGGAGCTGTTTTTT
CATYSGTSSRLRNTGELFF
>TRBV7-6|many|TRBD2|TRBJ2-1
TGTGCCAGCAGCTTAGTGCCAGCGGGATCCTACAATGAGCAGTTCTTC
CASSLVPAGSYNEQFF
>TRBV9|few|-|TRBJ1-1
TGTGCCAGCAGCGTAGCGCCGGCGAACACTGAAGCTTTCTTT
CASSVAPANTEAFF
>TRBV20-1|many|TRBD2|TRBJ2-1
TGCAGTGCGAGCGCCCGGAGCGGGGGGACTTCTGTCGAGCGGTTCTTC
CSASARSGGTSVERFF
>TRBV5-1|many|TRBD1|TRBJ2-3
TGCGCCAGCAGCGACGGACAGGTTGGGGCAGATACGCAGTATTTT
CASSDGQVGADTQYF
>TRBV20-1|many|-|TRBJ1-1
TGCAGTGCTAGCGCTATGACAGGCAACGTGAACACTGAAGCTTTCTTT
CSASAMTGNVNTEAFF
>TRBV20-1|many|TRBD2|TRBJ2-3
TGCAGTGCTAGATGGCTAGCGGGAGGCCCTAGCACAGATACGCAGTATTTT
CSARWLAGGPSTDTQYF